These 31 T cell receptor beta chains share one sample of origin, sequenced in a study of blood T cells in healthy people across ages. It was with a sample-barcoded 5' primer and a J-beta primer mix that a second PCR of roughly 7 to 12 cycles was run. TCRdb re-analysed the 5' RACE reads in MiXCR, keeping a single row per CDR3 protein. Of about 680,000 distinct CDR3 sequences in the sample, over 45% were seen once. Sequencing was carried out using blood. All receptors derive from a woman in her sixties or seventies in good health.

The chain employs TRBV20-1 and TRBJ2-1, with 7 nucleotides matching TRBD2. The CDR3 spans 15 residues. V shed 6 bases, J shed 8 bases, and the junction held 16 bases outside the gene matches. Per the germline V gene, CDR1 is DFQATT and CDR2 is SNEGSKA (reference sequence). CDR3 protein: CSAILALTARDEQFF. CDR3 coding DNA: TGCAGTGCAATACTAGCGTTGACTGCGAGGGATGAGCAGTTCTTC.

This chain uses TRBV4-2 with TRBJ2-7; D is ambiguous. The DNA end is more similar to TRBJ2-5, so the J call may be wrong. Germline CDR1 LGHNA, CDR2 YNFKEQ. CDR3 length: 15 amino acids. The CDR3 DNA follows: TGTGCCAGCAGCCAAGGCTACGAAGGGTTTGAGACCCAGTACTTC. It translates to CASSQGYEGFETQYF.

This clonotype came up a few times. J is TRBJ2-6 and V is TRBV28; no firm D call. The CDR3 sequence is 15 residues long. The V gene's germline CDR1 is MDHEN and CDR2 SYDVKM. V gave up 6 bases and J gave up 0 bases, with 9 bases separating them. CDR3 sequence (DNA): TGTGCCAGCAGCGGTCCCTACTCTGGGGCCAACGTCCTGACTTTC. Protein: CASSGPYSGANVLTF.

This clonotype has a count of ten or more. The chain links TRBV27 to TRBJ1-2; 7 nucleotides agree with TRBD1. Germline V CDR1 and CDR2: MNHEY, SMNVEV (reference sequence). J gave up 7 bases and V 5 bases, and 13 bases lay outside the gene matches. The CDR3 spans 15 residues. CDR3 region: CASSRRTTGEGGYTF. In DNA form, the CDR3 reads TGTGCCAGCAGTCGCCGAACAACAGGGGAGGGTGGCTACACCTTC.

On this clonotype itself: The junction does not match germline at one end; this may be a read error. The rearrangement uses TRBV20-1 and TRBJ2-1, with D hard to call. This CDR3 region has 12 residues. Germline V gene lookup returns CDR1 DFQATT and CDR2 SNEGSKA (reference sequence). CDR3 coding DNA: TGCAGTGCTTTGAGGAGAAACAATGAGCAGTCCTTC. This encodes CSALRRNNEQSF.

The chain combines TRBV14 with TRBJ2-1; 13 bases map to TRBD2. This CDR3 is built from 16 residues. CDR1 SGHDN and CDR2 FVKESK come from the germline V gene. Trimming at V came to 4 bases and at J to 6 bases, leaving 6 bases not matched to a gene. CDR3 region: CASSPLLAGGPNEQFF. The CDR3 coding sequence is TGTGCCAGCAGCCCTCTACTAGCGGGAGGGCCCAATGAGCAGTTCTTC. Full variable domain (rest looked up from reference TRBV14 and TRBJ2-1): EAGVTQFPSHSVIEKGQTVTLRCDPISGHDNLYWYRRVMGKEIKFLLHFVKESKQDESGMPNNRFLAERTGGTYSTLKVQPAELEDSGVYFCASSPLLAGGPNEQFFGPGTRLTVL.

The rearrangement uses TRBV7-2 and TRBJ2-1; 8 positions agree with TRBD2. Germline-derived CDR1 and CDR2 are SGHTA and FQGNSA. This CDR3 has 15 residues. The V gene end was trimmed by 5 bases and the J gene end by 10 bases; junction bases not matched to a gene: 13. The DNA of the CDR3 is TGTGCCAGCAGCCCATTAGCGGGAAAACAAGGGGAGCAGTTCTTC. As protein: CASSPLAGKQGEQFF.

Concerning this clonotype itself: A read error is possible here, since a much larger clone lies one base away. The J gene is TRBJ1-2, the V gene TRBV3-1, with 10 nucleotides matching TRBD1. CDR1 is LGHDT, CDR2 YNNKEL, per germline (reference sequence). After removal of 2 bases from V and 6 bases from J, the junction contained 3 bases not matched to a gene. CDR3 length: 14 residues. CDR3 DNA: TGTGCCAGCAGCCAACGACAGGGGGCAGATGGCTACACCTTC. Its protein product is CASSQRQGADGYTF.

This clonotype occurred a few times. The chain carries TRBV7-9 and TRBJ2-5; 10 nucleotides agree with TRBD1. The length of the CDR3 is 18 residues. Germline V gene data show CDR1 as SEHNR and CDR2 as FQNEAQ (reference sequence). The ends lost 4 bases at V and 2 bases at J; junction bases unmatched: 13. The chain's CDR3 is CASSSHRQGATLQETQYF. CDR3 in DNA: TGTGCCAGCAGCTCACACAGACAGGGGGCGACCTTACAAGAGACCCAGTACTTC. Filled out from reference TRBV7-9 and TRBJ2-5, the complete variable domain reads DTGVSQNPRHKITKRGQNVTFRCDPISEHNRLYWYRQTLGQGPEFLTYFQNEAQLEKSRLLSDRFSAERPKGSFSTLEIQRTEQGDSAMYLCASSSHRQGATLQETQYFGPGTRLLVL.

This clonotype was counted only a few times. This CDR3 is CSAGPSGSGANVLTF. DNA of the CDR3: TGCAGTGCTGGTCCTAGCGGGTCTGGGGCCAACGTCCTGACTTTC. This chain connects TRBV20-1 to TRBJ2-6, with 8 bases aligning to TRBD2. This CDR3 spans 15 amino acids. Germline-derived CDR1 and CDR2 are DFQATT and SNEGSKA (reference sequence). J gave up 1 base and V 5 bases, and 4 bases lay outside the gene matches.

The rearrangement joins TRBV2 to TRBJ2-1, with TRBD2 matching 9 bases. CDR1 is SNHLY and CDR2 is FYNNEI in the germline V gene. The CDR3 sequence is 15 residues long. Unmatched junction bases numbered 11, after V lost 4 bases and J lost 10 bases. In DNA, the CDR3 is TGTGCCAGCAGTGGTAGGAGCGGGGGGACTAAGGAGCAGTTCTTC. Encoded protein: CASSGRSGGTKEQFF.

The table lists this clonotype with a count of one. CDR3 protein: CASSYNSYGYTF. CDR3 in DNA: TGTGCCAGCAGTTACAACAGCTATGGCTACACCTTC. This chain connects TRBV6-5 to TRBJ1-2, with D unclear. Germline loops: CDR1 MNHEY, CDR2 SVGAGI. The CDR3 is made up of 12 amino acids. Between the trimmed V and J ends, which lost 2 bases and 4 bases, there was a span of 5 bases.

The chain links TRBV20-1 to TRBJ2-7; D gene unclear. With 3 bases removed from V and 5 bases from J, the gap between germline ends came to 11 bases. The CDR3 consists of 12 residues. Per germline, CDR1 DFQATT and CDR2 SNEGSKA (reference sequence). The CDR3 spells CSASPSIHEQYF. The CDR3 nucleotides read TGCAGTGCTAGTCCTAGTATCCACGAGCAGTACTTC.

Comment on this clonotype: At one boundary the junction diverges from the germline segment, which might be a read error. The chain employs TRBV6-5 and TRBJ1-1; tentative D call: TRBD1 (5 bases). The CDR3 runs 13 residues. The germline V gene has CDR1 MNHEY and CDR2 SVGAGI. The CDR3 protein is CVSSGPTVGEAFF. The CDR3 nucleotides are TGTGTCAGCAGTGGACCGACAGTGGGTGAAGCTTTCTTT.

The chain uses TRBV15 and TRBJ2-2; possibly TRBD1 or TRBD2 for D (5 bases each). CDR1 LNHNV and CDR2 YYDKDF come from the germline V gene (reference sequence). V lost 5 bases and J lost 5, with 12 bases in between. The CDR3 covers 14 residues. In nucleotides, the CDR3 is TGTGCCACCAGCCGGGACCCAAAGACCGGGGAGCTGTTTTTT. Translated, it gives CATSRDPKTGELFF. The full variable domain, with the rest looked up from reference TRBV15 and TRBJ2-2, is DAMVIQNPRYQVTQFGKPVTLSCSQTLNHNVMYWYQQKSSQAPKLLFHYYDKDFNNEADTPDNFQSRRPNTSFCFLDIRSPGLGDTAMYLCATSRDPKTGELFFGEGSRLTVL.

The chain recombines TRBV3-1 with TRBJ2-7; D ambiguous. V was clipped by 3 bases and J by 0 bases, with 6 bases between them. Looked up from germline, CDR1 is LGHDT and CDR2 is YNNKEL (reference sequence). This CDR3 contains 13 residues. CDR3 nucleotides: TGTGCCAGCAGCCAGATGGACTCCTACGAGCAGTACTTC. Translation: CASSQMDSYEQYF.

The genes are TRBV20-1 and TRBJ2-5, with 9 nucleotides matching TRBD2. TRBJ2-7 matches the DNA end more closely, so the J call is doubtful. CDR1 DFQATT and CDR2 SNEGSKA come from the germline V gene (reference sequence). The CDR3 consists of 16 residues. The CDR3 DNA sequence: TGCAGTGCTAGGGCCCCAGGACGAGCGGGAGGTAACGAGCAGTACTTC. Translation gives CSARAPGRAGGNEQYF.

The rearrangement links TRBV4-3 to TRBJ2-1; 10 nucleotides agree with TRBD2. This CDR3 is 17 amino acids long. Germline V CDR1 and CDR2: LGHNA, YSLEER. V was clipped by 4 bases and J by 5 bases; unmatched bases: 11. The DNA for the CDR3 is TGCGCCAGCAGCCCACGGGGCCTAGCGGGAGTCAACAATGAGCAGTTCTTC. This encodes CASSPRGLAGVNNEQFF.

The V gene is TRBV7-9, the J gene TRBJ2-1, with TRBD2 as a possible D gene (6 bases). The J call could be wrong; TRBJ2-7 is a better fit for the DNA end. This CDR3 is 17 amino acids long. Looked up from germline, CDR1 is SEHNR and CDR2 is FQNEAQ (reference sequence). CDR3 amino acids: CASSFLPGTGDYNEQYF. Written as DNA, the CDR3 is TGTGCCAGCAGCTTCTTACCCGGGACGGGAGACTACAATGAGCAGTACTTC.

The CDR3 loop is CSARDPTGTTEQFF. CDR3 bases: TGCAGTGCTAGAGATCCCACAGGTACTACTGAGCAGTTCTTC. This chain joins TRBV20-1 and TRBJ2-1; the D gene is possibly TRBD1 (5 bases). The V end was cut by 0 bases, the J end by 9 bases, with 15 bases between. Germline CDR1 and CDR2: DFQATT and SNEGSKA (reference sequence). There are 14 residues in the CDR3.

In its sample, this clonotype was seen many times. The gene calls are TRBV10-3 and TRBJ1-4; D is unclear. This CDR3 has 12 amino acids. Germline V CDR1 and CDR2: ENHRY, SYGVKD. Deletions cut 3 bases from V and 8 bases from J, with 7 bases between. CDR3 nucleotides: TGTGCCATCAGTGAAGCGCAAGAAAAACTGTTTTTT. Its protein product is CAISEAQEKLFF.

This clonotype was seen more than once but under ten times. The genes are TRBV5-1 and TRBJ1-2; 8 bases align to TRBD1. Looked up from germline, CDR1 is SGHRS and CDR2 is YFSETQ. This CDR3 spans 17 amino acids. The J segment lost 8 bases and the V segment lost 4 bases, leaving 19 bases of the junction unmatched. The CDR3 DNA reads TGCGCCAGCAGCCCATACGGACCTTCCGACAGGGGACAAGGCTACACCTTC. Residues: CASSPYGPSDRGQGYTF. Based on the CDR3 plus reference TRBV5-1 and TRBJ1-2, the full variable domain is KAGVTQTPRYLIKTRGQQVTLSCSPISGHRSVSWYQQTPGQGLQFLFEYFSETQRNKGNFPGRFSGRQFSNSRSEMNVSTLELGDSALYLCASSPYGPSDRGQGYTFGSGTRLTVV.

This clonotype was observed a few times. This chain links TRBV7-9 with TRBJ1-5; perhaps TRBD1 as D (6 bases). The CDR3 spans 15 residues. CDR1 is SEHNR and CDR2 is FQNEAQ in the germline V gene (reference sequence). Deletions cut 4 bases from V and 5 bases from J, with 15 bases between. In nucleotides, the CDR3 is TGTGCCAGCAGCTCCACGCTCGCAGGGGATCAGCCCCAGCATTTT. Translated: CASSSTLAGDQPQHF.

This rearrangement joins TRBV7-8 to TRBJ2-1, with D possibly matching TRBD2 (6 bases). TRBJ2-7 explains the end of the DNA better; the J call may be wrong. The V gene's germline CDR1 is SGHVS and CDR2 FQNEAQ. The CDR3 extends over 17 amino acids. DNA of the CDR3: TGTGCCAGCAGCTTTAGGGAGGCCAGGGTCTCCTACAATGAGCAGTACTTC. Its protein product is CASSFREARVSYNEQYF.

In nucleotides, the CDR3 is TGCAGCGTTGACCCTAGCGTGTCGGAGACCCAGTACTTC. This translates into CSVDPSVSETQYF. The chain joins TRBV29-1 to TRBJ2-5, with D possibly TRBD2 on 6 matching bases. Per germline, CDR1 SQVTM and CDR2 ANQGSEA. V dropped 3 bases and J dropped 5 bases, with 13 bases sitting between them. The CDR3 extends over 13 amino acids.

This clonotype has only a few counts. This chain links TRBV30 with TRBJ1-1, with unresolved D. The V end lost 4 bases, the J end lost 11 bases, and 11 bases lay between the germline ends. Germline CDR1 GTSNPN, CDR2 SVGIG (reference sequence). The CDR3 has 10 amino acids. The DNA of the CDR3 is TGTGCCTGGAACCTGGGAAGGGCTTTCTTT. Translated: CAWNLGRAFF.

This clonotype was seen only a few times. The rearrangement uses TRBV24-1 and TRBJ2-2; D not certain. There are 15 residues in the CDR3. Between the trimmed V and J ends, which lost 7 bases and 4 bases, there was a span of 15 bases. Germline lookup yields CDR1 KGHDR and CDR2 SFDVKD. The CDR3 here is CATSDPSASTGELFF. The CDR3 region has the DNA TGTGCCACCAGCGATCCATCGGCAAGCACCGGGGAGCTGTTTTTT.

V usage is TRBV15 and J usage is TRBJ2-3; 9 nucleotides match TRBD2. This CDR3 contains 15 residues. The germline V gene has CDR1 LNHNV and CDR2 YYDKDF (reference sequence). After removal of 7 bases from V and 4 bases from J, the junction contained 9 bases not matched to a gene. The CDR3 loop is CATTSSGRWSDTQYF. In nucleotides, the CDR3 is TGTGCCACCACGAGCAGCGGGAGGTGGTCAGATACGCAGTATTTT.

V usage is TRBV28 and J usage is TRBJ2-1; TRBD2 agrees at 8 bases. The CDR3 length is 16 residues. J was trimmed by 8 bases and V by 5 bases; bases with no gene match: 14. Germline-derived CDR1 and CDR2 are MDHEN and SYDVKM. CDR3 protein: CASSGRTGTRRDEQFF. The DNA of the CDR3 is TGTGCCAGCAGTGGCAGGACCGGGACTAGAAGAGATGAGCAGTTCTTC.

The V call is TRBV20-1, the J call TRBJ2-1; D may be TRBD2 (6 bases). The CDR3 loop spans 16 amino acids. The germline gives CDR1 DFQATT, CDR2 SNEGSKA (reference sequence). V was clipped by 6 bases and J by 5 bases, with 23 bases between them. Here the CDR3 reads CSATADGGTTDNEQFF. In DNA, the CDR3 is TGCAGTGCAACCGCTGACGGGGGTACGACCGACAATGAGCAGTTCTTC.

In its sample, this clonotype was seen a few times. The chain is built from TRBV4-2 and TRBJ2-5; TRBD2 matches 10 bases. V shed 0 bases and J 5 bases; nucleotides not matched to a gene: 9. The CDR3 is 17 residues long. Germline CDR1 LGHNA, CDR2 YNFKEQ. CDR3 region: CASSQDEKGLAEETQYF. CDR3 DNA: TGTGCCAGCAGCCAAGATGAGAAAGGACTAGCGGAGGAGACCCAGTACTTC.